This T cell receptor beta chain was recorded in a study of graft-versus-host responses after intestinal transplantation. This clone showed up just once. The antigen is not known. Germline CDR1 SGDLS, CDR2 YYNGEE. Trimming cost V 4 bases and J 11 bases; bases outside gene matches: 8. This CDR3 contains 13 residues. Measured with immunoSEQ multiplex PCR; TCRdb has only the in-frame clones, and not every one. The sample yields 50,000 to 80,000 clones, 90% seen once. The TCR was taken from a human donor who was the organ donor for an intestinal transplant. This chain joins TRBV9 and TRBJ2-2; 7 nucleotides line up with TRBD1. Sequencing was performed on unstimulated CD8+ T cells sorted from spleen or lymph node cells, taken before transplant. This CDR3 is CASSIRTGTELFF. As DNA, the CDR3 is TGTGCCAGCAGCATCAGGACAGGCACAGAGCTGTTTTTT.